This is a list of T cell receptor beta chains from one sample in a study of blood T cell repertoires in COVID-19. Clones were read by immunoSEQ multiplex PCR, and TCRdb kept only the in-frame ones, dropping some. The table has about 160,000 clones, 90% to 95% seen once. Input material: peripheral blood. The receptors were sampled from a woman between 50 and 59 years old with acute or convalescent COVID-19. Each CDR3 is given with its conserved first and last residue. The D gene is left open where the match is weak. Size values are once, few and many counts, or a class for expanded clones, and some rows have none.

j_call | clone_size | cdr3_length | d_call | v_call | cdr3_aa | cdr3_nt
TRBJ2-1 | . | 15 | . | TRBV4-1 | CASSQGRSSYNEQFF | TGCGCCAGCAGCCAAGGGAGGAGCTCCTACAATGAGCAGTTCTTC
TRBJ1-5 | . | 15 | TRBD1 | TRBV20-1 | CSASTTDRDSGPQHF | TGCAGTGCTAGTACTACGGACAGGGACTCGGGGCCCCAGCATTTT
TRBJ1-1 | . | 15 | . | TRBV7-2 | CASSLGGTLNTEAFF | TGTGCCAGCAGCTTAGGTGGGACATTGAACACTGAAGCTTTCTTT
TRBJ2-5 | once | 15 | TRBD1 | TRBV6-5 | CASETAGGSKETQYF | TGTGCCAGTGAAACGGCAGGGGGCTCGAAAGAGACCCAGTACTTC
TRBJ2-1 | few | 13 | . | TRBV15 | CATSSGGDNEQFF | TGTGCCACCAGCAGTGGAGGGGACAATGAGCAGTTCTTC
TRBJ1-6 | . | 18 | . | TRBV5-1 | CASSAEGPSSNYNSPLHF | TGCGCCAGCAGCGCGGAGGGTCCCTCCAGCAACTATAATTCACCCCTCCACTTT
TRBJ1-2 | . | 18 | TRBD1 | TRBV6-1 | CASSEKEYGTGIHYGYTF | TGTGCCAGCAGTGAAAAGGAATACGGGACAGGGATACACTATGGCTACACCTTC
TRBJ2-2 | once | 12 | . | TRBV6-5 | CASSYASGELFF | TGTGCCAGCAGTTACGCGTCCGGGGAGCTGTTTTTT
TRBJ2-5 | . | 15 | TRBD1 | TRBV19 | CASSSGQNRWETQYF | TGTGCCAGTAGTTCGGGACAGAATCGTTGGGAGACCCAGTACTTC
TRBJ2-7 | . | 12 | . | TRBV28 | CASSLPSYEQYF | TGTGCCAGCAGTCTCCCGTCCTACGAGCAGTACTTC
TRBJ2-1 | . | 15 | TRBD2 | TRBV9 | CASSGASGAYNEQFF | TGTGCCAGCAGCGGTGCTAGCGGGGCATACAATGAGCAGTTCTTC
TRBJ1-4 | . | 15 | . | TRBV30 | CAWSATVRSNEKLFF | TGTGCCTGGAGTGCGACAGTGAGGTCTAATGAAAAACTGTTTTTT
TRBJ2-5 | once | 14 | TRBD1 | TRBV4-3 | CASSYTAGGETQYF | TGCGCCAGCAGCTACACCGCAGGGGGAGAGACCCAGTACTTC
TRBJ2-6 | . | 16 | TRBD2 | TRBV19 | CASSMGGNSGANVLTF | TGTGCCAGTAGTATGGGGGGGAACTCTGGGGCCAACGTCCTGACTTTC
TRBJ1-1 | . | 15 | . | TRBV5-1 | CASSLATTGSTEAFF | TGCGCCAGCAGCTTGGCTACCACAGGGAGCACTGAAGCTTTCTTT
TRBJ1-1 | . | 10 | . | TRBV20-1 | CRTGNTEAFF | TGCCGAACAGGGAACACTGAAGCTTTCTTT
TRBJ2-5 | once | 14 | TRBD2 | TRBV3-1/TRBV3-2 | CASSQGTSGETQYF | TGTGCCAGCAGCCAAGGGACTAGCGGCGAGACCCAGTACTTC
TRBJ2-7 | once | 13 | . | TRBV24-1 | CATSDGGAYEQYF | TGTGCCACCAGTGATGGCGGGGCCTACGAGCAGTACTTC
TRBJ1-2 | . | 16 | . | TRBV21-1 | CASSYRGQTPSYGYTF | TGTGCCAGCAGCTATCGAGGACAGACCCCGAGCTATGGCTACACCTTC
TRBJ2-3 | . | 16 | TRBD1 | TRBV5-1 | CASSLDRGFRKDTQYF | TGCGCCAGCAGCTTGGACAGGGGGTTTCGGAAAGATACGCAGTATTTT
TRBJ2-1 | . | 15 | . | TRBV5-4 | CASSLGPDGGSEQFF | TGTGCCAGCAGCTTGGGCCCAGACGGTGGGAGTGAGCAGTTCTTC
TRBJ1-1 | . | 14 | TRBD1 | TRBV6-5 | CASSTWTGKTEAFF | TGTGCCAGCAGCACCTGGACAGGGAAAACTGAAGCTTTCTTT
TRBJ1-2 | . | 13 | . | TRBV20-1 | CSASRVGGEGYTF | TGCAGTGCTAGTAGGGTGGGGGGAGAGGGCTACACCTTC
TRBJ1-2 | . | 12 | TRBD1 | TRBV2 | CASRTGAGGYTF | TGTGCCAGCAGAACAGGGGCAGGTGGCTACACCTTC
TRBJ2-7 | . | 13 | . | TRBV27 | CASSLSPIFEQYF | TGTGCCAGCAGTTTAAGCCCCATTTTTGAGCAGTACTTC
TRBJ2-5 | . | 16 | . | TRBV11-1 | CASSLVWDSTKETQYF | TGTGCCAGCAGCTTAGTATGGGACTCCACTAAAGAGACCCAGTACTTC
TRBJ1-2 | . | 15 | TRBD1 | TRBV3-1/TRBV3-2 | CASSQEGTGTEGYTF | TGTGCCAGCAGCCAAGAAGGGACAGGGACGGAAGGCTACACCTTC
TRBJ1-1 | . | 13 | . | TRBV12-5 | CASGLARGTEAFF | TGTGCTAGTGGTTTGGCTCGGGGCACTGAAGCTTTCTTT
TRBJ2-1 | . | 15 | . | TRBV28 | CASRLRDTNNNEQFF | TGTGCCAGCAGATTAAGGGACACTAACAACAATGAGCAGTTCTTC
TRBJ1-1 | . | 15 | . | TRBV19 | CASSTSGDLNTEAFF | TGTGCCAGTAGTACTTCAGGGGACCTGAACACTGAAGCTTTCTTT
TRBJ2-7 | . | 15 | TRBD1 | TRBV20-1 | CSASQGTGETYEQYF | TGCAGTGCTAGTCAAGGGACAGGGGAAACCTACGAGCAGTACTTC
TRBJ2-1 | . | 16 | TRBD1 | TRBV5-1 | CASSIRDRGSYNEQFF | TGCGCCAGCAGCATCCGGGACAGGGGATCCTACAATGAGCAGTTCTTC
TRBJ1-3 | . | 17 | . | TRBV7-8 | CASSFDPREGFGNTIYF | TGTGCCAGCAGCTTTGATCCAAGGGAGGGTTTTGGAAACACCATATATTTT
TRBJ2-7 | . | 11 | . | TRBV6-2/TRBV6-3 | CASSYQYEQYF | TGTGCCAGCAGTTACCAGTACGAGCAGTACTTC
TRBJ1-1 | once | 14 | TRBD1 | TRBV28 | CAAITGEWNTEAFF | TGTGCCGCTATAACAGGGGAATGGAACACTGAAGCTTTCTTT
TRBJ1-2 | . | 16 | . | TRBV11-2 | CASSPRTASHGHGYTF | TGTGCCAGCAGCCCCCGGACAGCCTCACACGGACATGGCTACACCTTC
TRBJ1-6 | . | 15 | TRBD1 | TRBV7-9 | CASSSMDREWSPLHF | TGTGCCAGCAGCTCCATGGACAGGGAATGGTCACCCCTCCACTTT
TRBJ1-4 | . | 15 | TRBD1 | TRBV16 | CASSAQGATNEKLFF | TGTGCCAGCAGCGCACAGGGGGCAACTAATGAAAAACTGTTTTTT
TRBJ2-5 | . | 14 | TRBD2 | TRBV29-1 | CSSFQAGSQETQYF | TGCAGCTCATTTCAAGCGGGGAGCCAAGAGACCCAGTACTTC
TRBJ2-5 | . | 13 | . | TRBV9 | CASSAKYGETQYF | TGTGCCAGCAGCGCCAAGTACGGGGAGACCCAGTACTTC
TRBJ2-1 | . | 17 | TRBD2 | TRBV7-3 | CASQPGGGPSSYNEQFF | TGTGCCAGCCAGCCTGGCGGGGGGCCGAGCTCCTACAATGAGCAGTTCTTC
TRBJ1-2 | . | 14 | . | TRBV18 | CASSPIDSNYGYTF | TGTGCCAGCTCACCAATAGACAGTAACTATGGCTACACCTTC
TRBJ2-1 | . | 15 | . | TRBV5-6 | CASSLEGHLYNEQFF | TGTGCCAGCAGCTTGGAGGGACACCTCTACAATGAGCAGTTCTTC
TRBJ2-5 | once | 16 | . | TRBV30 | CAWKGLGAPTGETQYF | TGTGCCTGGAAGGGCTTAGGGGCCCCCACCGGAGAGACCCAGTACTTC
TRBJ1-1 | . | 12 | . | TRBV19 | CASNQGRYEAFF | TGTGCCAGCAACCAGGGGCGGTATGAAGCTTTCTTT
TRBJ2-7 | . | 16 | TRBD1 | TRBV7-9 | CASSPPSGTAEYEQYF | TGTGCCAGCAGTCCCCCCTCCGGGACAGCAGAGTACGAGCAGTACTTC
TRBJ2-1 | once | 13 | . | TRBV19 | CASSIGQNNEQFF | TGTGCCAGTAGTATAGGGCAGAACAATGAGCAGTTCTTC
TRBJ2-7 | . | 13 | . | TRBV4-1 | CASSQGQEYEQYF | TGCGCCAGCAGCCAAGGGCAGGAATACGAGCAGTACTTC